The 18 T cell receptor beta chains listed next were all sequenced from one sample in a study of T cells in Graves' hyperthyroidism and ophthalmopathy. TCR beta CDR3 regions were amplified from RNA. The HTBI primer set was used in a first-round RT-PCR of the TCR CDR3. TCRdb ran MiXCR on the multiplex PCR reads and lists one entry per CDR3 protein. The table records approximately 870,000 distinct CDR3 sequences, about two fifths of them present only once. The sequencing input was blood. These receptors all stem from a man aged 18 to 30 with Graves' hyperthyroidism.

V is TRBV12-3 or TRBV12-4 and J is TRBJ2-7; 9 positions match TRBD2. The CDR3 has 14 residues. J was trimmed by 4 bases and V by 3 bases; bases with no gene match: 4. The CDR3 reads CASSLAGGWYEQYF. The CDR3 DNA follows: TGTGCCAGCAGTTTGGCGGGAGGGTGGTACGAGCAGTACTTC.

Concerning this clonotype: A read error may explain this, as a much larger clone is one base away. The chain joins TRBV2 to TRBJ2-6; perhaps TRBD1 as D (5 bases). The CDR3 is 18 amino acids. Trimming left V 11 bases short and J 2 bases short, with 25 bases between. The germline V gene has CDR1 SNHLY and CDR2 FYNNEI. CDR3 nucleotides: TGTGCCGGCACCCAAGGCGCAGGGAAACGACCTGGGGCCAACGTCCTGACTTTC. Its protein product is CAGTQGAGKRPGANVLTF.

V gene TRBV12-3 or TRBV12-4 combines with J gene TRBJ2-7, with D possibly called TRBD1 or TRBD2 (5 bases each). The CDR3 is 12 residues long. Deletions cut 8 bases from V and 12 bases from J, with 20 bases between. The CDR3 nucleotides read TGTGCCAGCGGCACCGGGACCGCTAAGAGGTACTTC. It specifies CASGTGTAKRYF.

This clonotype was observed a few times. The chain is built from TRBV25-1 and TRBJ2-7, with 7 bases aligning to TRBD1. Germline CDR1 is MGHDK and CDR2 is SYGVNS. Unmatched junction bases numbered 15, after V lost 7 bases and J lost 6 bases. The CDR3 is 15 residues long. Written as DNA, the CDR3 is TGTGCCAGCATAGAGGCCCCGGGACAGTCGTCCGAGCAGTACTTC. This codes for CASIEAPGQSSEQYF.

This clonotype was detected ten times or more. The chain uses TRBV4-2 and TRBJ2-7; 7 nucleotides agree with TRBD1. Germline V gene sequence: CDR1 LGHNA, CDR2 YNFKEQ. Trimming cost V 1 base and J 2 bases; bases outside gene matches: 2. The CDR3 extends over 14 amino acids. CDR3 coding DNA: TGTGCCAGCAGCCAAGCGACAGGGACCTACGAGCAGTACTTC. Protein: CASSQATGTYEQYF.

This clonotype was seen a few times. The chain employs TRBV7-2 and TRBJ2-2; D is undetermined. The CDR3 extends over 15 amino acids. Germline V lookup: CDR1 SGHTA, CDR2 FQGNSA. With 5 bases removed from V and 0 bases from J, the gap between germline ends came to 10 bases. This chain's CDR3 is CASSPQYSNTGELFF. CDR3 bases: TGTGCCAGCAGCCCCCAATATTCGAACACCGGGGAGCTGTTTTTT.

Details on this clonotype: Given a much more abundant clone one base away, this may be a read error. The chain uses TRBV20-1 and TRBJ1-5, with a tentative D call TRBD1 (5 bases). Germline V gene lookup returns CDR1 DFQATT and CDR2 SNEGSKA (reference sequence). V was trimmed by 5 bases and J by 0 bases, leaving 8 bases between them. The CDR3 length is 13 residues. The CDR3 is CSAGDGSNQPQHF. As DNA, the CDR3 is TGCAGTGCTGGGGACGGTAGCAATCAGCCCCAGCATTTT.

The rearrangement links TRBV29-1 to TRBJ2-5, with D maybe TRBD2 (5 bases). CDR3 length: 10 amino acids. Germline lookup yields CDR1 SQVTM and CDR2 ANQGSEA. The germline V and J ends were trimmed by 8 bases and 4 bases, with 8 bases remaining between them. The CDR3 DNA follows: TGCAGCAGTGAGGGAGAGACCCAGTACTTC. It yields the protein CSSEGETQYF.

This sequence joins TRBV28 and TRBJ1-6; 7 bases match TRBD1. The CDR3 consists of 14 residues. Germline values: CDR1 MDHEN, CDR2 SYDVKM. V lost 6 bases, J lost 9 bases, and 8 bases stayed unmatched. DNA for the CDR3: TGTGCCAGCAGGGAAACAGGGGTAGCTTCACCCCTCCACTTT. Protein sequence: CASRETGVASPLHF.

With regard to this clonotype: At one of its ends the junction is not consistent with the germline gene, which may arise from a read error. This rearrangement joins TRBV2 to TRBJ1-3, with D uncertain. Germline lookup yields CDR1 SNHLY and CDR2 FYNNEI. The length of the CDR3 is 14 residues. In DNA form, the CDR3 reads TGTGCCAGCAGTGAGAAGGGCTCTGGAAACAACATATATTTT. Protein: CASSEKGSGNNIYF.

CDR3 bases: TGTGCCAGCAGTTTAGGGTCTAGGGAAGGCTACACCTTC. It specifies CASSLGSREGYTF. The V and J genes are TRBV9 and TRBJ1-2; D is uncertain. The CDR3 length is 13 residues. Trimming shortened V by 5 bases and J by 8 bases, and 16 bases separated the two germline ends. Germline V gene sequence: CDR1 SGDLS, CDR2 YYNGEE.

V gene TRBV2 combines with J gene TRBJ1-5; 8 bases align to TRBD1. V shed 4 bases and J 14 bases; nucleotides not matched to a gene: 13. This CDR3 has 14 amino acids. The germline V gene encodes CDR1 SNHLY and CDR2 FYNNEI. CDR3 residues: CASSGGQGYQHEHF. CDR3 sequence (DNA): TGTGCCAGCAGTGGAGGACAGGGCTATCAGCACGAGCATTTT.

V gene TRBV5-1 combines with J gene TRBJ2-6, with D perhaps matching TRBD2 (7 bases). The CDR3 sequence is 19 residues long. The V gene lost 4 bases and the J gene lost 0 bases, with 20 bases spanning the gap. The germline V gene has CDR1 SGHRS and CDR2 YFSETQ. The CDR3 coding sequence is TGCGCCAGCAGCCAAGGCCCCAGGGGACTAAGCTCTGGGGCCAACGTCCTGACTTTC. Its protein is CASSQGPRGLSSGANVLTF.

This clonotype was picked up many times. V usage is TRBV19 and J usage is TRBJ1-1; D might be TRBD1 (5 bases). The V gene lost 5 bases and the J gene lost 2 bases, with 12 bases spanning the gap. The CDR3 loop spans 14 amino acids. The germline gives CDR1 LNHDA, CDR2 SQIVND (reference sequence). The CDR3 sequence is CASSAGTANTEAFF. As DNA, the CDR3 is TGTGCCAGTAGTGCCGGGACGGCTAACACTGAAGCTTTCTTT. Variable domain in full (rest from reference TRBV19 and TRBJ1-1): DGGITQSPKYLFRKEGQNVTLSCEQNLNHDAMYWYRQDPGQGLRLIYYSQIVNDFQKGDIAEGYSVSREKKESFPLTVTSAQKNPTAFYLCASSAGTANTEAFFGQGTRLTVV.

This clonotype was observed at least ten times. The rearrangement links TRBV29-1 to TRBJ2-5; weak D call: TRBD2 (6 bases). In germline, CDR1 is SQVTM, CDR2 ANQGSEA. The length of the CDR3 is 13 residues. V gave up 7 bases and J gave up 5 bases, with 17 bases separating them. The CDR3 region is CSAIRDWGETQYF. The CDR3 coding sequence is TGCAGCGCTATCCGGGACTGGGGGGAGACCCAGTACTTC.

This clonotype was observed many times. The chain links TRBV25-1 to TRBJ2-7; 10 positions agree with TRBD2. The CDR3 has 16 residues. Germline CDR1 and CDR2: MGHDK and SYGVNS. J gave up 3 bases and V 2 bases, and 7 bases lay outside the gene matches. CDR3 DNA sequence: TGTGCCAGCAGTGAAGGGTCAGGACTAGCGGACTACGAGCAGTACTTC. This codes for CASSEGSGLADYEQYF.

The chain has TRBV11-2 and TRBJ2-6; a weak D match, TRBD1 (6 bases). V shed 8 bases and J shed 3 bases, with 17 bases lying between them. Germline loops: CDR1 SGHAT, CDR2 FQNNGV. CDR3 length: 16 amino acids. The CDR3 sequence is CASSPTQGHGANVLTF. In DNA form, the CDR3 reads TGTGCCAGCTCACCAACACAGGGACATGGGGCCAACGTCCTGACTTTC.

This chain uses TRBV15 with TRBJ1-1, with D possibly matching TRBD1 (6 bases). The V end lost 0 bases, the J end lost 11 bases, and 10 bases lay between the germline ends. Germline CDR1 and CDR2: LNHNV and YYDKDF (reference sequence). The CDR3 is 12 amino acids. For the CDR3, the DNA is TGTGCCACCAGCAGAGAGGGGGCGGGTGCTTTCTTT. This sequence encodes CATSREGAGAFF. The variable domain in full, with the rest retrieved from reference TRBV15 and TRBJ1-1, is DAMVIQNPRYQVTQFGKPVTLSCSQTLNHNVMYWYQQKSSQAPKLLFHYYDKDFNNEADTPDNFQSRRPNTSFCFLDIRSPGLGDTAMYLCATSREGAGAFFGQGTRLTVV.